A selection of T cell receptor beta chains follows, all from one sample in a study of cytomegalovirus exposure and HLA in healthy donors. The table came from immunoSEQ multiplex PCR; TCRdb's copy has only in-frame clones and leaves some out. This table holds about 260,000 clones, 84% found once. Sequenced material: PBMCs. The origin of the receptors is a middle-aged woman in good health and CMV-seropositive. CDR3s include the opening cysteine and the closing phenylalanine or tryptophan. D genes are given only for firm matches. Clone size appears in some rows only: once, few, many, or a class for an expanded clone.

j_call,v_call,cdr3_length,d_call,clone_size,cdr3_aa,cdr3_nt
TRBJ2-7,TRBV13,15,TRBD1,once,CASSRTGTGAYEQYF,TGTGCCAGCAGCCGGACCGGGACAGGGGCCTACGAGCAGTACTTC
TRBJ2-2,TRBV6-4,13,NA,NA,CASSDYPGGELFF,TGTGCCAGCAGTGATTACCCCGGTGGGGAGCTGTTTTTT
TRBJ1-1,TRBV7-9,13,NA,NA,CASSRHYGTEAFF,TGTGCCAGCAGCCGGCACTATGGCACTGAAGCTTTCTTT
TRBJ1-1,TRBV14,17,NA,NA,CASSARRQSSGNTEAFF,TGTGCCAGCAGCGCCCGGAGACAGAGTAGTGGAAACACTGAAGCTTTCTTT
TRBJ1-3,TRBV11-2,15,NA,NA,CASSLRGTTGNTIYF,TGTGCCAGCAGCTTAAGGGGTACTACTGGAAACACCATATATTTT
TRBJ2-7,TRBV4-1,15,TRBD1,NA,CASSQTWTGEYEQYF,TGCGCCAGCAGCCAAACCTGGACAGGGGAATACGAGCAGTACTTC
TRBJ1-3,TRBV2,15,NA,NA,CASSELRAAGNTIYF,TGTGCCAGCAGTGAGTTACGCGCGGCTGGAAACACCATATATTTT
TRBJ2-4,TRBV18,13,TRBD1,few,CASSRDRADIQYF,TGTGCCAGCTCACGGGACAGGGCGGACATTCAGTACTTC
TRBJ2-7,TRBV18,14,NA,once,CASSPPAGPYEQYF,TGTGCCAGCTCACCACCGGCTGGGCCTTACGAGCAGTACTTC
TRBJ2-6,TRBV28,13,NA,NA,CASGRLQANVLTF,TGTGCCAGCGGAAGACTTCAGGCCAACGTCCTGACTTTC
TRBJ2-3,TRBV28,16,NA,NA,CASSPRGRGITDTQYF,TGTGCCAGCAGTCCCCGGGGGCGGGGGATCACAGATACGCAGTATTTT
TRBJ2-5,TRBV28,14,TRBD2,NA,CASMVAGTKETQYF,TGTGCCAGCATGGTAGCGGGAACTAAGGAGACCCAGTACTTC
TRBJ2-2,TRBV7-9,16,NA,NA,CASSLDRGFDTGELFF,TGTGCCAGCAGCTTAGATCGGGGGTTCGACACCGGGGAGCTGTTTTTT
TRBJ1-1,TRBV7-6,17,NA,NA,CASSLAPGGASNTEAFF,TGTGCCAGCAGCTTAGCGCCGGGGGGAGCCTCGAACACTGAAGCTTTCTTT
TRBJ2-5,TRBV25-1,16,TRBD2,NA,CASSKRVAGGLEAQYF,TGTGCCAGCAGTAAAAGGGTAGCGGGAGGTTTAGAGGCCCAGTACTTC
TRBJ1-3,TRBV28,15,NA,NA,CASSLSDSSGNTIYF,TGTGCCAGCAGTTTATCCGACAGCTCTGGAAACACCATATATTTT
TRBJ2-7,TRBV6-4,15,TRBD1,NA,CASSDYGQDPYEQYF,TGTGCCAGCAGTGACTACGGACAGGACCCTTACGAGCAGTACTTC
TRBJ2-7,TRBV6-4,14,NA,few,CASSETGSSYEQYF,TGTGCCAGCAGTGAGACGGGAAGCAGCTACGAGCAGTACTTC
TRBJ1-3,TRBV5-6,18,TRBD1,NA,CASSLGQGAPHSGNTIYF,TGTGCCAGCAGCTTGGGACAGGGGGCACCGCACTCTGGAAACACCATATATTTT
TRBJ1-1,TRBV19,15,NA,NA,CASSIGRGGDTEAFF,TGTGCCAGTAGTATAGGCCGGGGAGGGGACACTGAAGCTTTCTTT
TRBJ1-4,TRBV6-1,15,NA,NA,CASSEVYGFYEKLFF,TGTGCCAGCAGTGAGGTTTACGGGTTTTATGAAAAACTGTTTTTT
TRBJ2-2,TRBV4-3,15,TRBD2,NA,CASSPRTSGTGELFF,TGCGCCAGCAGCCCTCGGACTAGCGGAACCGGGGAGCTGTTTTTT
TRBJ1-2,TRBV5-6,13,TRBD1,NA,CASSSDRAYGYTF,TGTGCCAGCAGCTCGGACAGGGCCTATGGCTACACCTTC
TRBJ2-1,TRBV30,11,NA,NA,CAWSDANEQFF,TGTGCCTGGAGTGACGCGAATGAGCAGTTCTTC
TRBJ1-1,TRBV18,13,NA,NA,CASSPGMNTEAFF,TGTGCCAGCTCACCCGGTATGAACACTGAAGCTTTCTTT
TRBJ2-7,TRBV5-6,14,NA,NA,CASSLDGGIGEQYF,TGTGCCAGCAGCTTGGATGGCGGGATCGGCGAGCAGTACTTC
TRBJ1-5,TRBV12-2,14,NA,NA,CASRSSGVAQPQHF,TGTGCAAGTCGCTCATCAGGGGTCGCTCAGCCCCAGCATTTT
TRBJ1-1,TRBV28,14,NA,once,CASSLTPMNTEAFF,TGTGCCAGCAGTTTAACACCAATGAACACTGAAGCTTTCTTT
TRBJ2-7,TRBV28,12,NA,NA,CASCTGSYEQYF,TGTGCCAGCTGTACAGGGTCCTACGAGCAGTACTTC
TRBJ2-2,TRBV7-6,14,NA,NA,CASSSTVFTGELFF,TGTGCCAGCAGCTCCACGGTATTCACCGGGGAGCTGTTTTTT
TRBJ2-3,TRBV2,15,TRBD2,NA,CASSEVAGGSDTQYF,TGTGCCAGCAGTGAAGTAGCGGGAGGGTCAGATACGCAGTATTTT
TRBJ2-1,TRBV30,13,NA,few,CAWSVGVNNEQFF,TGTGCCTGGAGTGTGGGCGTTAACAATGAGCAGTTCTTC
TRBJ2-3,TRBV6-6,14,TRBD2,NA,CASSNGRAADTQYF,TGTGCCAGCAGCAACGGGAGGGCCGCAGATACGCAGTATTTT
TRBJ2-3,TRBV6-5,14,TRBD1,NA,CASRLTGATDTQYF,TGTGCCAGCAGACTAACAGGGGCCACAGATACGCAGTATTTT
TRBJ1-5,TRBV19,15,TRBD1,NA,CASSIGDRLNQPQHF,TGTGCCAGTAGTATAGGGGACAGGCTCAATCAGCCCCAGCATTTT
TRBJ1-3,TRBV7-9,13,NA,NA,CAAGSGSGNTIYF,TGTGCCGCCGGGTCCGGGTCTGGAAACACCATATATTTT
TRBJ1-3,TRBV9,16,NA,NA,CASSVVETAIGNTIYF,TGTGCCAGCAGCGTAGTAGAGACAGCTATTGGAAACACCATATATTTT
TRBJ2-7,TRBV7-6,14,TRBD1,NA,CASSPSGQGYEQYF,TGTGCCAGCAGCCCCTCGGGACAGGGCTACGAGCAGTACTTC
TRBJ2-7,TRBV27,14,TRBD2,NA,CASRSGLATYEQYF,TGTGCCAGCCGCTCGGGACTAGCGACCTACGAGCAGTACTTC
TRBJ1-5,TRBV4-3,15,NA,NA,CASSQGLQGTQPQHF,TGCGCCAGCAGCCAAGGATTGCAGGGGACCCAGCCCCAGCATTTT
TRBJ2-6,TRBV30,19,TRBD1,NA,CASQGTGITLGSGANVLTF,TGTGCCTCCCAGGGGACAGGGATCACCTTGGGATCTGGGGCCAACGTCCTGACTTTC
TRBJ1-1,TRBV4-1,15,NA,NA,CASSQVRPGITEAFF,TGCGCCAGCAGCCAAGTACGGCCAGGGATCACTGAAGCTTTCTTT
TRBJ1-5,TRBV4-2,16,NA,NA,CASSQESQFPNQPQHF,TGTGCCAGCAGCCAAGAATCACAGTTCCCCAATCAGCCCCAGCATTTT
TRBJ1-1,TRBV30,14,NA,NA,CAWSAQQGHGGAFF,TGTGCCTGGAGTGCCCAACAGGGACACGGGGGGGCTTTCTTT
TRBJ2-1,TRBV9,16,TRBD1,NA,CASSGHWTGSYNEQFF,TGTGCCAGCAGCGGCCATTGGACAGGGTCTTACAATGAGCAGTTCTTC
TRBJ2-7,TRBV6-5,14,NA,NA,CASSYGGRSYEQYF,TGTGCCAGCAGTTACGGGGGCCGCTCCTACGAGCAGTACTTC
TRBJ2-3,TRBV6-5,12,NA,NA,CASSSSTDTQYF,TGTGCCAGCAGTTCTAGCACAGATACGCAGTATTTT
TRBJ2-7,TRBV18,15,NA,NA,CASSPMQGSSYEQYF,TGTGCCAGCTCACCCATGCAGGGGAGCTCCTACGAGCAGTACTTC
TRBJ2-7,TRBV7-2,15,TRBD1,NA,CASSSYRGSDYEQYF,TGTGCCAGCAGCTCTTACAGGGGTTCCGACTACGAGCAGTACTTC
TRBJ2-3,TRBV30,15,TRBD2,NA,CAWSSVGGRADTQYF,TGTGCCTGGAGTTCGGTTGGCGGGAGAGCAGATACGCAGTATTTT
TRBJ2-1,TRBV7-9,17,TRBD2,NA,CASSSGLAGVGYNEQFF,TGTGCCAGCAGCTCGGGACTAGCGGGAGTAGGGTACAATGAGCAGTTCTTC